This TCR beta chain originates from a study of T cell responses to AZD1222 COVID-19 vaccine. Study results and caveats: In a largely white British group with more females than males, clonal diversity was possibly underestimated. Following two doses of AZD1222, Spike-specific TCR breadth and depth rose. Across the whole spike, CD4 TCRs peaked at regions 160-218 and 743-854. Without day 14 samples, only post-peak T cell repertoires were studied.

Germline trimming cut 5 bases from V and 4 bases from J; bases unmatched to any gene: 3. Looked up from germline, CDR1 is SGHAT and CDR2 is FQNNGV. CDR3 length: 14 amino acids. The data were produced by immunoSEQ multiplex PCR, yet TCRdb's version contains in-frame clones alone and is incomplete. The sample lists some 150,000 clones; roughly 90% were seen once. Notes on this clone: Its matching antigen is unknown.

The chain carries TRBV11-2 and TRBJ2-5, with 11 bases matching TRBD2. The sequencing here drew on peripheral blood, taken on day 0 of AZD1222 vaccination. The clonotype comes from an adult in good health. DNA of the CDR3: TGTGCCAGCAGCATTAGCGGGGGGGGAGAGACCCAGTACTTC. It codes for CASSISGGGETQYF.